What follows are 25 T cell receptor beta chains derived from one specimen sequenced in a study of T cell changes during pregnancy in multiple sclerosis. Assay: immunoSEQ multiplex PCR; the TCRdb copy retains only in-frame clones and omits some. The sample lists 20,000 to 30,000 clones, under 95% occurring once. The sample consisted of CD8+ T cells from peripheral blood mononuclear cells, taken in the third trimester of pregnancy. The receptor set was obtained from a female donor in good health, enrolled as a control in a pregnancy study.

The chain recombines TRBV5-1 with TRBJ1-2, with TRBD1 identical over 9 bases. The CDR3 is 14 residues long. The V gene end was trimmed by 4 bases and the J gene end by 0 bases; junction bases not matched to a gene: 1. Germline CDR1 is SGHRS and CDR2 is YFSETQ. The CDR3: CASSGDRANYGYTF. Here the CDR3 DNA reads TGCGCCAGCAGCGGGGACAGGGCTAACTATGGCTACACCTTC.

V usage is TRBV7-9 and J usage is TRBJ1-5; D may be TRBD1 (6 bases). CDR1 and CDR2 (germline): SEHNR, FQNEAQ (reference sequence). The CDR3 sequence is 12 residues long. V lost 10 bases, J lost 3 bases, and 10 bases lay in between. As DNA, the CDR3 is TGTGCCACCGACAGGCTCAATCAGCCCCAGCATTTT. This translates into CATDRLNQPQHF.

V gene TRBV6-4 combines with J gene TRBJ2-4, with 9 positions matching TRBD2. The V segment lost 8 bases and the J segment 12 bases; nucleotides outside the gene matches: 11. The CDR3 covers 13 residues. The germline V gene has CDR1 MRHNA and CDR2 SNTAGT. The chain's CDR3 is CASRPTSGGHQYF. The CDR3 DNA follows: TGTGCCAGCCGGCCGACTAGCGGCGGACATCAGTACTTC.

In nucleotides, the CDR3 is TGTGCCAGCAGCAGTATGGCTAGCGGTGCTCAAGAGACCCAGTACTTC. Its translation: CASSSMASGAQETQYF. V usage is TRBV27 and J usage is TRBJ2-5; TRBD2 aligns across 7 bases. J lost 2 bases, V lost 6 bases, and 12 bases had no gene match. The V gene's germline CDR1 is MNHEY and CDR2 SMNVEV (reference sequence). The CDR3 is 16 amino acids.

The chain joins TRBV18 to TRBJ2-1; 8 nucleotides align to TRBD1. The V segment lost 0 bases and the J segment 4 bases; nucleotides outside the gene matches: 2. Germline V gene sequence: CDR1 KGHSH, CDR2 LQKENI. The CDR3 runs to 15 residues. CDR3 residues: CASSPPGQVYNEQFF. DNA of the CDR3: TGTGCCAGCTCACCACCGGGACAGGTATACAATGAGCAGTTCTTC.

This chain connects TRBV27 to TRBJ2-1; possible D gene TRBD2, 5 bases. V was trimmed by 5 bases and J by 1 base, leaving 9 bases between them. The CDR3 spans 14 residues. CDR1 is MNHEY and CDR2 is SMNVEV in the germline V gene (reference sequence). The CDR3 is CASSLAGSYNEQFF. The CDR3 DNA follows: TGTGCCAGCAGTCTAGCCGGATCCTACAATGAGCAGTTCTTC.

This sequence joins TRBV7-9 and TRBJ1-3; D not certain. Looked up from germline, CDR1 is SEHNR and CDR2 is FQNEAQ (reference sequence). The CDR3 runs 14 residues. Trimming shortened V by 2 bases and J by 8 bases, and 13 bases separated the two germline ends. This CDR3 is CASSLTDGGHTIYF. In DNA form, the CDR3 reads TGTGCCAGCAGCTTAACGGACGGCGGGCACACCATATATTTT.

By its share, this clone is medium-sized (0.01 to 0.1%). DNA of the CDR3: TGTGCCAGCAGCTTCGGGACAGGGGGCTATGGCTACACCTTC. It encodes CASSFGTGGYGYTF. The chain couples TRBV13 to TRBJ1-2; 11 positions agree with TRBD1. Germline CDR1 and CDR2: PRHDT and FYEKMQ (reference sequence). J gave up 4 bases and V 3 bases, and 1 base lay outside the gene matches. There are 14 residues in the CDR3.

J is TRBJ2-2 and V is TRBV6-5; possibly TRBD2 for D (6 bases). Deletions cut 11 bases from V and 6 bases from J, with 22 bases between. The CDR3 is 15 amino acids. Germline V CDR1 and CDR2: MNHEY, SVGAGI. The CDR3 DNA reads as TGTGCCTCTGGGCAGGGACTCGTTAAGGCCGGGGAGCTGTTTTTT. This sequence encodes CASGQGLVKAGELFF.

The chain uses TRBV28 and TRBJ1-3, with D unclear. CDR1 is MDHEN, CDR2 SYDVKM, per germline. V was cut by 6 bases and J by 4 bases, with 4 bases left in between. The CDR3 is 11 residues long. CDR3 amino acids: CASRQGNTIYF. For the CDR3, the DNA is TGTGCCAGCAGGCAGGGAAACACCATATATTTT.

CDR3 nucleotide sequence: TGTGCCAGCAGTCACAGTGGAGGGATTTTCGAAGCTTTCTTT. Translating it yields CASSHSGGIFEAFF. The genes are TRBV27 and TRBJ1-1; no firm D call. The CDR3 sequence is 14 residues long. The germline V gene encodes CDR1 MNHEY and CDR2 SMNVEV (reference sequence). Deletions cut 5 bases from V and 8 bases from J, with 18 bases between.

The chain joins TRBV1 to TRBJ2-7; TRBD1 is taken as the D call from the table, unchecked against the DNA. TRBV1 is classified as a pseudogene. The CDR3 extends over 16 amino acids. The CDR3: CTSSQDPGQVRWEQYF. The CDR3 DNA is TGCACCAGCAGCCAAGATCCTGGGCAGGTTCGTTGGGAGCAGTACTTC.

The chain joins TRBV2 to TRBJ1-2, with D perhaps matching TRBD1 (6 bases). Germline CDR1 reads SNHLY; CDR2 reads FYNNEI. The CDR3 extends over 11 amino acids. V was pared by 5 bases and J by 6 bases, with 7 bases between. DNA of the CDR3: TGTGCCAGCAGTAACAGGGATGGCTACACCTTC. It is translated as CASSNRDGYTF.

This chain's CDR3 is CASSMWTSGAHEQYF. The CDR3 DNA is TGTGCCAGTAGTATGTGGACTAGCGGCGCCCACGAGCAGTACTTC. The rearrangement links TRBV19 to TRBJ2-7; 10 bases are shared with TRBD2. Germline V lookup: CDR1 LNHDA, CDR2 SQIVND (reference sequence). The CDR3 has 15 amino acids. With 3 bases clipped from V and 5 bases from J, the junction kept 7 bases outside the gene matches.

The chain joins TRBV5-8 to TRBJ2-5; possible D gene TRBD1, 6 bases. Germline values: CDR1 SGHTS, CDR2 YDEGEE. Trimming took off 0 bases at V and 7 bases at J, with 19 bases between the two ends. This CDR3 comprises 16 residues. The CDR3 region is CASSLEGTRLTGTQYF. The CDR3 region has the DNA TGTGCCAGCAGCTTGGAAGGGACCCGCCTGACAGGGACCCAGTACTTC.

The chain couples TRBV7-9 to TRBJ2-7, with TRBD1 identical over 10 bases. The J segment lost 3 bases and the V segment lost 2 bases, leaving 7 bases of the junction unmatched. CDR1 and CDR2 (germline): SEHNR, FQNEAQ (reference sequence). The CDR3 loop spans 16 amino acids. The DNA for the CDR3 is TGTGCCAGCAGCTTACAAGGACAGGGGGTAATCTACGAGCAGTACTTC. Translation gives CASSLQGQGVIYEQYF.

The chain employs TRBV29-1 and TRBJ2-1; no definite D call. Germline V gene data show CDR1 as SQVTM and CDR2 as ANQGSEA. Trimming shortened V by 0 bases and J by 4 bases, and 7 bases separated the two germline ends. This CDR3 has 13 amino acids. CDR3: CSVEDPDYNEQFF. CDR3 in DNA: TGCAGCGTTGAAGACCCAGATTACAATGAGCAGTTCTTC.

The chain combines TRBV29-1 with TRBJ1-2, with TRBD1 as a possible D gene (5 bases). Trimming took off 3 bases at V and 3 bases at J, with 8 bases between the two ends. CDR3 length: 12 residues. In germline, CDR1 is SQVTM, CDR2 ANQGSEA. CDR3: CSVDLRDYGYTF. In DNA form, the CDR3 reads TGCAGCGTTGACCTCAGGGACTATGGCTACACCTTC.

The chain links TRBV28 to TRBJ2-3; TRBD2 matches at 9 bases. The CDR3 has 15 amino acids. The ends lost 3 bases at V and 4 bases at J; junction bases unmatched: 5. Germline-derived CDR1 and CDR2 are MDHEN and SYDVKM. CDR3 sequence (DNA): TGTGCCAGCAGTTTGCGGGAGGGCCCGTCAGATACGCAGTATTTT. Protein product: CASSLREGPSDTQYF.

This clone is termed medium-sized. The chain combines TRBV29-1 with TRBJ1-2; D is unclear. Germline CDR1 SQVTM, CDR2 ANQGSEA. Trimming cost V 0 bases and J 3 bases, with 14 bases left between them. The CDR3 contains 15 residues. The CDR3 spells CSVEEAPSGDYGYTF. The CDR3 DNA is TGCAGCGTTGAAGAAGCCCCTAGCGGGGACTATGGCTACACCTTC.

The rearrangement uses TRBV6-1 and TRBJ1-3; D may be TRBD1 (6 bases). Per the germline V gene, CDR1 is MNHNS and CDR2 is SASEGT. V lost 8 bases to trimming and J lost 4 bases, with 15 bases between them. The length of the CDR3 is 14 residues. CDR3 protein: CASVNRVGGNTIYF. The DNA of the CDR3 is TGTGCCAGCGTTAACAGGGTGGGAGGAAACACCATATATTTT.

The V gene is TRBV29-1, the J gene TRBJ1-1, with 7 bases fitting TRBD1. V lost 4 bases and J lost 8; bases outside the gene matches: 1. Germline V gene data show CDR1 as SQVTM and CDR2 as ANQGSEA. There are 10 residues in the CDR3. The CDR3 region has the DNA TGCAGCGTTGCCAGGGGGGAAGCTTTCTTT. This translates into CSVARGEAFF.

V is TRBV29-1 and J is TRBJ2-1, with a tentative D call TRBD2 (5 bases). The CDR3 spans 15 residues. Trimming left V 6 bases short and J 0 bases short, with 15 bases between. The germline CDR1 and CDR2 sequences are SQVTM and ANQGSEA. In DNA, the CDR3 is TGCAGCGTCGCTCCGACGGGGAGCTCCTACAATGAGCAGTTCTTC. It yields the protein CSVAPTGSSYNEQFF.

This chain connects TRBV11-2 to TRBJ2-1, with 7 bases that match TRBD1. CDR3 length: 13 residues. CDR1 and CDR2 (germline): SGHAT, FQNNGV. V shed 4 bases and J 10 bases; nucleotides not matched to a gene: 7. The CDR3 here is CASSSNTGDEQFF. CDR3 coding DNA: TGTGCCAGCAGCTCCAACACAGGGGACGAGCAGTTCTTC.

The chain links TRBV5-4 to TRBJ1-1; D not resolved. Germline assignment: CDR1 SGHNT and CDR2 YYREEE (reference sequence). The ends were cut back, 5 bases at V and 6 bases at J, with 11 bases in the middle. This CDR3 is 12 amino acids long. Here the CDR3 DNA reads TGTGCCAGCAGTTTTGACGAGGCTGAAGCTTTCTTT. Its translation is CASSFDEAEAFF.